Listed here are 24 T cell receptor beta chains from one sample, sequenced in a study of T cell responses to AZD1222 COVID-19 vaccine. Measured with immunoSEQ multiplex PCR; TCRdb has only the in-frame clones, and not every one. This repertoire shows about 110,000 clones, over 85% found once; its top ten account for around 2.5%. This sample comprised peripheral blood, obtained 28 days after the second AZD1222 dose. Source of these receptors: an adult who received the AZD1222 COVID-19 vaccine.

The CDR3 is CASSQDGYRGETQYF. The CDR3 DNA sequence: TGTGCCAGCAGCCAAGATGGATACAGGGGTGAGACCCAGTACTTC. The chain joins TRBV3-1 (or the pseudogene TRBV3-2) to TRBJ2-5; 7 positions match TRBD1. With V trimmed by 0 bases and J by 5 bases, 6 bases remained unmatched. The CDR3 extends over 15 amino acids. In germline, CDR1 is LGHDT, CDR2 YNNKEL (reference sequence).

The chain uses TRBV3-1 (or the pseudogene TRBV3-2) and TRBJ2-7, with no clear D. The germline CDR1 and CDR2 sequences are LGHDT and YNNKEL (reference sequence). Trimming removed 0 bases from V and 6 bases from J, with 6 bases in between. The length of the CDR3 is 12 residues. The CDR3 is CASSQDWFEQYF. The CDR3 coding sequence is TGTGCCAGCAGCCAAGATTGGTTCGAGCAGTACTTC.

This clone was counted a few times. V and J are TRBV14 and TRBJ2-3; a weak D match, TRBD2 (5 bases). The V end was cut by 4 bases, the J end by 13 bases, with 21 bases between. Germline V gene data show CDR1 as SGHDN and CDR2 as FVKESK. The CDR3 runs 14 residues. CDR3 sequence reads: CASSRSQFRGTKYF. Here the CDR3 DNA reads TGTGCCAGCAGCCGAAGTCAGTTCCGGGGTACAAAGTATTTT.

The gene calls are TRBV19 and TRBJ2-7, with no clear D. The CDR3 extends over 9 amino acids. Trimming cost V 8 bases and J 7 bases, with 6 bases left between them. Germline CDR1 is LNHDA and CDR2 is SQIVND (reference sequence). The CDR3 here is CASGQEQYF. The CDR3 region has the DNA TGTGCCAGTGGGCAGGAGCAGTACTTC. The complete variable domain, with remaining parts taken from reference TRBV19 and TRBJ2-7, reads DGGITQSPKYLFRKEGQNVTLSCEQNLNHDAMYWYRQDPGQGLRLIYYSQIVNDFQKGDIAEGYSVSREKKESFPLTVTSAQKNPTAFYLCASGQEQYFGPGTRLTVT.

The gene calls are TRBV6-2 or TRBV6-3 and TRBJ2-1, with 9 nucleotides matching TRBD2. CDR3 length: 19 residues. Germline CDR1 reads MNHEY; CDR2 reads SVGEGT. The junction had 13 bases not matched to a gene; V was cut back by 0 bases and J by 4 bases. The CDR3 reads CASSYSEKGTSRGYNEQFF. The CDR3 DNA is TGTGCCAGCAGTTACTCGGAGAAAGGGACTAGCCGAGGATACAATGAGCAGTTCTTC.

The rearrangement links TRBV7-2 to TRBJ1-1; a weak D match, TRBD1 (5 bases). V was pared by 4 bases and J by 7 bases, with 10 bases between. Germline V lookup: CDR1 SGHTA, CDR2 FQGNSA. The CDR3 runs 12 residues. DNA of the CDR3: TGTGCCAGCAGCTGGAGCGACAGTGAAGCTTTCTTT. Its protein is CASSWSDSEAFF.

The chain has TRBV27 and TRBJ1-4; the D is unclear. The germline V gene encodes CDR1 MNHEY and CDR2 SMNVEV (reference sequence). This CDR3 region has 15 residues. Trimming stripped 0 bases from V and 1 base from J, with 6 bases between. CDR3 in amino acids: CASSLSARTNEKLFF. In nucleotides, the CDR3 is TGTGCCAGCAGTTTATCGGCAAGAACTAATGAAAAACTGTTTTTT.

The chain links TRBV6-5 to TRBJ2-3; D ambiguous. This CDR3 comprises 11 residues. Germline values: CDR1 MNHEY, CDR2 SVGAGI. V shed 8 bases and J shed 6 bases, with 9 bases lying between them. The CDR3, as DNA: TGTGCCAGCTCCCCTTGGGATACGCAGTATTTT. Residues: CASSPWDTQYF.

This clone was seen a few times. V usage is TRBV4-2 and J usage is TRBJ2-2; a possible D gene is TRBD2 (6 bases). Germline V lookup: CDR1 LGHNA, CDR2 YNFKEQ. Trimming stripped 2 bases from V and 1 base from J, with 11 bases between. This CDR3 spans 16 amino acids. The DNA of the CDR3 is TGTGCCAGCAGCCAAAAAGGAGGGGTGAACACCGGGGAGCTGTTTTTT. Its translation: CASSQKGGVNTGELFF.

This chain joins TRBV11-3 and TRBJ2-3; TRBD2 might be the D (5 bases). Germline CDR1 is SGHNT and CDR2 is YENEEA. CDR3 length: 13 residues. V shed 4 bases and J shed 5 bases, with 10 bases lying between them. DNA of the CDR3: TGTGCCAGCAGCTCCGGAGGCGGAGATACGCAGTATTTT. This gives the protein CASSSGGGDTQYF. The variable domain in full, completed from reference TRBV11-3 and TRBJ2-3, reads EAGVVQSPRYKIIEKKQPVAFWCNPISGHNTLYWYLQNLGQGPELLIRYENEEAVDDSQLPKDRFSAERLKGVDSTLKIQPAELGDSAVYLCASSSGGGDTQYFGPGTRLTVL.

The V gene is TRBV29-1, the J gene TRBJ1-3, with D tentatively TRBD1 (6 bases). Germline V gives CDR1 SQVTM, CDR2 ANQGSEA. The CDR3 sequence is 12 residues long. Trimming took off 7 bases at V and 4 bases at J, with 11 bases between the two ends. CDR3: CSARTEGNTIYF. The CDR3 nucleotides are TGCAGCGCCAGGACAGAAGGAAACACCATATATTTT.

V gene TRBV25-1 combines with J gene TRBJ2-2; D possibly corresponds to TRBD2 (5 bases). Deletions cut 3 bases from V and 3 bases from J, with 11 bases between. The length of the CDR3 is 15 residues. CDR1 is MGHDK, CDR2 SYGVNS, per germline. The CDR3 DNA sequence: TGTGCCAGCAGTGATCCGGGGTGGGACACCGGGGAGCTGTTTTTT. Translating gives CASSDPGWDTGELFF.

The CDR3 region is CASSQDLREETQYF. In DNA form, the CDR3 reads TGTGCCAGCAGCCAAGATCTTAGGGAAGAGACCCAGTACTTC. The chain couples TRBV4-2 to TRBJ2-5; D is uncertain. The CDR3 totals 14 residues. The germline V gene encodes CDR1 LGHNA and CDR2 YNFKEQ. Trimming took off 0 bases at V and 3 bases at J, with 8 bases between the two ends.

The count of this clone is one. This sequence joins TRBV27 and TRBJ2-7, with 7 bases that match TRBD2. Germline loops: CDR1 MNHEY, CDR2 SMNVEV (reference sequence). J was trimmed by 3 bases and V by 4 bases; bases with no gene match: 6. CDR3 length: 14 residues. The CDR3 here is CASSSSGANYEQYF. CDR3 bases: TGTGCCAGCAGTTCTAGCGGCGCTAACTACGAGCAGTACTTC.

The V and J genes are TRBV21-1 and TRBJ2-2. TRBV21-1 is a recognized pseudogene. The CDR3 runs 12 residues. CDR3 in amino acids: CASSNDTGELFF. The CDR3 DNA reads as TGTGCCAGCAGCAATGACACCGGGGAGCTGTTTTTT.

This clone was counted once. The chain recombines TRBV5-1 with TRBJ2-5, with a possible D match to TRBD1 (5 bases). Germline V lookup: CDR1 SGHRS, CDR2 YFSETQ. The V and J ends lost 1 base and 3 bases respectively, with 19 bases between them. This CDR3 spans 17 amino acids. CDR3: CASSLLSAGLGEETQYF. DNA of the CDR3: TGCGCCAGCAGCTTGCTCTCCGCAGGGTTAGGTGAAGAGACCCAGTACTTC. Looking up the rest from reference TRBV5-1 and TRBJ2-5 gives the full variable domain: KAGVTQTPRYLIKTRGQQVTLSCSPISGHRSVSWYQQTPGQGLQFLFEYFSETQRNKGNFPGRFSGRQFSNSRSEMNVSTLELGDSALYLCASSLLSAGLGEETQYFGPGTRLLVL.

The chain links TRBV28 to TRBJ1-4; 7 bases map to TRBD1. Germline values: CDR1 MDHEN, CDR2 SYDVKM. The J segment lost 7 bases and the V segment lost 6 bases, leaving 8 bases of the junction unmatched. The CDR3 loop spans 14 amino acids. CDR3 sequence (DNA): TGTGCCAGCAGATGGGGGACAGCGTCTGAAAAACTGTTTTTT. Its protein is CASRWGTASEKLFF. The entire variable domain, with the rest obtained from reference TRBV28 and TRBJ1-4, is as follows: DVKVTQSSRYLVKRTGEKVFLECVQDMDHENMFWYRQDPGLGLRLIYFSYDVKMKEKGDIPEGYSVSREKKERFSLILESASTNQTSMYLCASRWGTASEKLFFGSGTQLSVL.

V gene TRBV5-1 combines with J gene TRBJ2-5; the match to TRBD1 covers 7 bases. The ends lost 6 bases at V and 4 bases at J; junction bases unmatched: 15. The germline V gene has CDR1 SGHRS and CDR2 YFSETQ. The CDR3 contains 16 residues. The CDR3 spells CASKKEYRGLGETQYF. The DNA of the CDR3 is TGCGCCAGCAAAAAAGAGTACAGGGGTCTGGGAGAGACCCAGTACTTC.

This chain links TRBV7-9 with TRBJ2-5; TRBD2 aligns across 12 bases. The CDR3 covers 16 residues. V lost 5 bases, J lost 1 base, and 5 bases stayed unmatched. CDR1 and CDR2 (germline): SEHNR, FQNEAQ (reference sequence). The DNA for the CDR3 is TGTGCCAGCAGCCCCGGACTAGCGGGGATCCAAGAGACCCAGTACTTC. It yields the protein CASSPGLAGIQETQYF.

The CDR3 DNA is TGTGCCAGCTCACCAACCAGGAACTACGAGCAGTACTTC. It encodes CASSPTRNYEQYF. The chain is built from TRBV18 and TRBJ2-7; no firm D call. CDR3 size: 13 residues. From germline, CDR1 is KGHSH and CDR2 LQKENI. The V end was cut by 2 bases, the J end by 3 bases, with 8 bases between.

CDR3 DNA sequence: TGTGCCAGCAGTGGCTGGGGGTCAGGGGACACTGAAGCTTTCTTT. Protein sequence: CASSGWGSGDTEAFF. This chain connects TRBV2 to TRBJ1-1; possible D gene TRBD1, 6 bases. Germline values: CDR1 SNHLY, CDR2 FYNNEI. Trimming removed 4 bases from V and 3 bases from J, with 15 bases in between. The CDR3 extends over 15 amino acids.

The J gene is TRBJ2-7, the V gene TRBV7-2, with D unclear. Deletions cut 5 bases from V and 3 bases from J, with 11 bases between. CDR3 length equals 13 residues. Germline CDR1 is SGHTA and CDR2 is FQGNSA. The CDR3 loop is CASSPYSLYEQYF. In DNA, the CDR3 is TGTGCCAGCAGCCCATACAGCCTCTACGAGCAGTACTTC.

The chain carries TRBV12-3 or TRBV12-4 and TRBJ1-3; D is undetermined. This CDR3 has 13 residues. V lost 4 bases and J 4 bases, leaving 8 bases between the germline ends. The CDR3 coding sequence is TGTGCCAGCAGTTACGAACAGGGAAACACCATATATTTT. Protein sequence: CASSYEQGNTIYF.

This chain connects TRBV7-8 to TRBJ2-7; no clear D gene. Deletions cut 1 base from V and 4 bases from J, with 8 bases between. CDR1 and CDR2 from the germline V gene are SGHVS and FQNEAQ. The CDR3 runs to 13 residues. CDR3 sequence: CASSLVPAYEQYF. The CDR3 DNA reads as TGTGCCAGCAGCTTAGTTCCCGCGTACGAGCAGTACTTC.